These 8 T cell receptor beta chains were sequenced from one sample in a study of regulatory T cells in long-lasting Graves disease. Documented time point: newly diagnosed GD, antithyroid drugs for less than 3 months. Construction of the TCR library relied on RNA isolated from PBMCs. Investigators prepared the TCR beta libraries by applying iRepertoire HTBI primers and Arm-PCR of CDR3 regions. TCRdb passed the multiplex PCR reads through MiXCR, listing each CDR3 protein once. The repertoire has roughly 440,000 distinct CDR3 sequences, roughly 15% of them found once; the top ten carry 23%. The same data also went into a second study, on T cells in Graves' hyperthyroidism and ophthalmopathy.

The sequenced sample was peripheral blood mononuclear cells (PBMCs), obtained at new diagnosis, from a patient treated with antithyroid drugs. Receptor source: a woman aged 18 to 35 with Graves disease.

A note on this clonotype: A read error is possible here, since a much larger clone lies one base away. The CDR3 reads CASSLVSGYEQFF. CDR3 DNA: TGTGCCAGCAGCTTGGTGAGCGGCTACGAGCAGTTCTTC. J is TRBJ2-3 and V is TRBV5-6; a possible D gene is TRBD2 (5 bases). The better agreement between TRBJ2-1 and the DNA end casts doubt on the J call. The length of the CDR3 is 13 residues. Germline CDR1 and CDR2: SGHDT and YYEEEE.

This clonotype was counted only a few times. This rearrangement joins TRBV29-1 to TRBJ2-1; D possibly corresponds to TRBD1 (6 bases). Germline V gene data show CDR1 as SQVTM and CDR2 as ANQGSEA. The CDR3 contains 12 residues. V lost 6 bases to trimming and J lost 7 bases, with 13 bases between them. The CDR3 DNA reads as TGCAGCGTCGACTCGAGGGGGAATGAGCAGTTCTTC. Translated, it gives CSVDSRGNEQFF.

As concerns this clonotype: This may be a read error, as it is one base from a much larger clone. This rearrangement joins TRBV30 to TRBJ2-1; TRBD2 matches at 9 bases. The CDR3 has 15 amino acids. Trimming removed 2 bases from V and 13 bases from J; junction bases left unmatched: 15. The germline V gene has CDR1 GTSNPN and CDR2 SVGIG (reference sequence). CDR3 sequence: CAWSTVTSGQETQFF. CDR3 DNA sequence: TGTGCCTGGAGTACAGTGACTAGCGGACAAGAGACCCAGTTCTTC.

This clonotype occurred a few times. This chain links TRBV5-4 with TRBJ2-7, with 8 bases fitting TRBD2. Germline CDR1 is SGHNT and CDR2 is YYREEE (reference sequence). The junction had 9 bases not matched to a gene; V was cut back by 4 bases and J by 3 bases. The CDR3 runs 15 residues. The CDR3 region is CASSPQGRGGYEQYF. The CDR3 coding sequence is TGTGCCAGCAGCCCCCAAGGTCGGGGGGGCTACGAGCAGTACTTC.

This clonotype was detected ten times or more. V is TRBV20-1 and J is TRBJ2-1, with D tentatively TRBD2 (5 bases). The CDR3 consists of 13 residues. In germline, CDR1 is DFQATT, CDR2 SNEGSKA (reference sequence). V lost 8 bases, J lost 0 bases, and 11 bases lay in between. DNA of the CDR3: TGCAGTCCCGGGGATAGCTCCTACAATGAGCAGTTCTTC. It yields the protein CSPGDSSYNEQFF.

The rearrangement joins TRBV6-4 to TRBJ2-1; D gene unclear. V dropped 4 bases and J dropped 3 bases, with 7 bases sitting between them. The CDR3 extends over 13 amino acids. Germline loops: CDR1 MRHNA, CDR2 SNTAGT. In DNA form, the CDR3 reads TGTGCCAGCAGTGTGGACCGCTACAATGAGCAGTTCTTC. Residues: CASSVDRYNEQFF.

This clonotype was detected ten times or more. The rearrangement links TRBV4-1 to TRBJ2-7, with 9 bases identical to TRBD2. Germline V lookup: CDR1 MGHRA, CDR2 YSYEKL. The CDR3 is made up of 16 amino acids. V shed 1 base, J shed 0 bases, and the junction held 4 bases outside the gene matches. The CDR3: CASSQGSSGSSYEQYF. Here the CDR3 DNA reads TGCGCCAGCAGCCAAGGTAGTAGCGGGAGCTCCTACGAGCAGTACTTC.

This clonotype was recorded many times. The chain combines TRBV6-1 with TRBJ1-1, with 8 positions matching TRBD1. This CDR3 region has 14 residues. Germline loops: CDR1 MNHNS, CDR2 SASEGT. V was pared by 8 bases and J by 1 base, with 6 bases of the junction left unmatched. Written as DNA, the CDR3 is TGTGCCAGCTCCAGGACAGGGACGAACACTGAAGCTTTCTTT. As protein: CASSRTGTNTEAFF.